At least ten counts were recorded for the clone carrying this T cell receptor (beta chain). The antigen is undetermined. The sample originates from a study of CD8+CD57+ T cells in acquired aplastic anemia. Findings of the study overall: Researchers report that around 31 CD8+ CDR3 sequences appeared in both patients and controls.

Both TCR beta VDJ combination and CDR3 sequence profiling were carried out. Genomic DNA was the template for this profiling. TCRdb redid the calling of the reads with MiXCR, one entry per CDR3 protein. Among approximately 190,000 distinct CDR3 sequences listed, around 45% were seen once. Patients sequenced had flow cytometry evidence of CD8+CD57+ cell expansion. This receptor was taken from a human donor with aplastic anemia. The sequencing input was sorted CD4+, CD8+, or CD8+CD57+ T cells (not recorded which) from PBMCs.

CDR3 DNA: TGTGCCAGCAGTTTAATGGGTATCGGCGAGCAGTACTTC. It yields the protein CASSLMGIGEQYF. This sequence joins TRBV12-3 or TRBV12-4 and TRBJ2-7; D not resolved. This CDR3 has 13 amino acids. Trimming took 2 bases from V and 6 from J, leaving 11 bases between them.